This entry lists 19 T cell receptor beta chains sequenced from one sample in a study of shared clonotypes between healthy human individuals. Naive-designated CD8 cells lacked CD45RO, were positively enriched for CCR7, and omitted terminally differentiated effector memory CD45RA+ cells. Some clones are missing from TCRdb's copy, which holds only in-frame ones; the method was immunoSEQ multiplex PCR. Among roughly 2.1 million clones listed, roughly 91% were seen once. Specimen: naive CD8+ T cells from PBMCs. Receptors were obtained from a young man in good health. Some clones in this sample may be carry-over from other donors' samples.

The chain employs TRBV9 and TRBJ2-5; D remains unclear. The closer fit of TRBJ2-7 to the DNA end suggests the J call may be wrong. This CDR3 comprises 14 residues. From germline, CDR1 is SGDLS and CDR2 YYNGEE. For the CDR3, the DNA is TGTGCCAGCAGCGTAAAGGAAGAGACCTACGAGCAGTACTTC. Translating gives CASSVKEETYEQYF.

J is TRBJ1-1 and V is TRBV5-1; 10 nucleotides line up with TRBD1. V lost 0 bases to trimming and J lost 0 bases; unmatched junction nucleotides: 2. CDR1 is SGHRS and CDR2 is YFSETQ in the germline V gene. The CDR3 spans 16 residues. The CDR3 nucleotides read TGCGCCAGCAGCTTGGGGGACAGGGGTATGAACACTGAAGCTTTCTTT. Its protein product is CASSLGDRGMNTEAFF.

J is TRBJ2-2 and V is TRBV4-1; D call uncertain. Trimming left V 3 bases short and J 6 bases short, with 14 bases between. Germline assignment: CDR1 MGHRA and CDR2 YSYEKL. There are 15 residues in the CDR3. The CDR3 nucleotides are TGCGCCAGCAGCCACCTACTGGGCGCCCCCGGGGAGCTGTTTTTT. Its protein product is CASSHLLGAPGELFF.

V is TRBV5-8 and J is TRBJ2-7; TRBD1 aligns across 8 bases. After removal of 0 bases from V and 2 bases from J, the junction contained 7 bases not matched to a gene. Looked up from germline, CDR1 is SGHTS and CDR2 is YDEGEE. CDR3 size: 16 residues. The CDR3 nucleotides read TGTGCCAGCAGCTTGGATGCGGCAGGGGGCACCTACGAGCAGTACTTC. This encodes CASSLDAAGGTYEQYF.

This clone has a single count. V usage is TRBV28 and J usage is TRBJ2-1, with D hard to call. The CDR3 covers 13 residues. Germline V gene sequence: CDR1 MDHEN, CDR2 SYDVKM. V was pared by 5 bases and J by 4 bases, with 9 bases between. The CDR3, as DNA: TGTGCCAGCAGTGACCCTGGGTACAATGAGCAGTTCTTC. It encodes CASSDPGYNEQFF.

V usage is TRBV5-1 and J usage is TRBJ1-1, with D maybe TRBD1 (5 bases). Germline V lookup: CDR1 SGHRS, CDR2 YFSETQ. This CDR3 spans 15 amino acids. Between the trimmed V and J ends, which lost 1 base and 8 bases, there was a span of 18 bases. CDR3 in amino acids: CASSLLGTKSAEAFF. In nucleotides, the CDR3 is TGCGCCAGCAGCTTGTTGGGGACGAAAAGCGCCGAAGCTTTCTTT. Combining the CDR3 with reference TRBV5-1 and TRBJ1-1 gives the whole variable domain KAGVTQTPRYLIKTRGQQVTLSCSPISGHRSVSWYQQTPGQGLQFLFEYFSETQRNKGNFPGRFSGRQFSNSRSEMNVSTLELGDSALYLCASSLLGTKSAEAFFGQGTRLTVV.

This clone was recorded only once. The chain combines TRBV11-2 with TRBJ2-7; 8 bases fit TRBD2. V lost 5 bases, J lost 1 base, and 7 bases stayed unmatched. This CDR3 has 15 amino acids. Per the germline V gene, CDR1 is SGHAT and CDR2 is FQNNGV. CDR3 sequence (DNA): TGTGCCAGCAGCCTTCTAGCGGGCAGGTCCTACGAGCAGTACTTC. As protein: CASSLLAGRSYEQYF. The full variable domain, rest sourced from reference TRBV11-2 and TRBJ2-7, is EAGVAQSPRYKIIEKRQSVAFWCNPISGHATLYWYQQILGQGPKLLIQFQNNGVVDDSQLPKDRFSAERLKGVDSTLKIQPAKLEDSAVYLCASSLLAGRSYEQYFGPGTRLTVT.

Note on this clone: The same CDR3 can be traced to other DNA sequences in this sample. The chain has TRBV7-9 and TRBJ2-7, with 8 bases aligning to TRBD1. Germline V CDR1 and CDR2: SEHNR, FQNEAQ (reference sequence). J was trimmed by 1 base and V by 5 bases; bases with no gene match: 4. This CDR3 is built from 14 residues. This CDR3 reads CASSPRQGSYEQYF. The CDR3 bases are TGTGCCAGCAGCCCCCGACAGGGGTCCTACGAGCAGTACTTC.

This chain uses TRBV9 with TRBJ2-3; 10 nucleotides agree with TRBD2. This CDR3 comprises 16 residues. V lost 2 bases and J lost 1; bases outside the gene matches: 4. From germline, CDR1 is SGDLS and CDR2 YYNGEE. The CDR3 reads CASSVSGRAGTDTQYF. CDR3 nucleotides: TGTGCCAGCAGCGTCAGCGGGAGGGCAGGCACAGATACGCAGTATTTT.

This chain uses TRBV15 with TRBJ1-3; D might be TRBD1 (5 bases). V dropped 0 bases and J dropped 0 bases, with 12 bases sitting between them. The germline gives CDR1 LNHNV, CDR2 YYDKDF (reference sequence). The CDR3 totals 17 residues. CDR3: CATSRELEGLSGNTIYF. In DNA form, the CDR3 reads TGTGCCACCAGCAGAGAACTGGAGGGGCTCTCTGGAAACACCATATATTTT.

The chain couples TRBV11-2 to TRBJ1-4; possibly TRBD1 for D (6 bases). Germline lookup yields CDR1 SGHAT and CDR2 FQNNGV. This CDR3 comprises 17 residues. Between the trimmed V and J ends, which lost 5 bases and 7 bases, there was a span of 23 bases. This chain's CDR3 is CASSTQGPYLESEKLFF. For the CDR3, the DNA is TGTGCCAGCAGCACACAGGGCCCCTATCTCGAGAGTGAAAAACTGTTTTTT.

This clone was observed a single time. V and J are TRBV11-2 and TRBJ1-2; D possibly corresponds to TRBD1 (6 bases). CDR3 length: 12 amino acids. V gave up 5 bases and J gave up 6 bases, with 10 bases separating them. CDR1 is SGHAT, CDR2 FQNNGV, per germline. The CDR3 here is CASSIKGDGYTF. CDR3 sequence (DNA): TGTGCCAGCAGCATCAAGGGGGATGGCTACACCTTC. The full variable domain, with the rest looked up from reference TRBV11-2 and TRBJ1-2, is EAGVAQSPRYKIIEKRQSVAFWCNPISGHATLYWYQQILGQGPKLLIQFQNNGVVDDSQLPKDRFSAERLKGVDSTLKIQPAKLEDSAVYLCASSIKGDGYTFGSGTRLTVV.

The V call is TRBV28, the J call TRBJ1-2, with D possibly matching TRBD1 (6 bases). The CDR3 runs 13 residues. The germline V gene encodes CDR1 MDHEN and CDR2 SYDVKM. V lost 6 bases, J lost 3 bases, and 11 bases lay in between. CDR3 sequence: CASRRTEHYGYTF. The CDR3 region has the DNA TGTGCCAGCAGGAGGACAGAGCACTATGGCTACACCTTC.

The chain couples TRBV7-2 to TRBJ2-3; weak D call: TRBD1 (5 bases). The CDR3 extends over 16 amino acids. Germline assignment: CDR1 SGHTA and CDR2 FQGNSA. Trimming stripped 0 bases from V and 4 bases from J, with 14 bases between. Here the CDR3 reads CASSLALVRASDTQYF. For the CDR3, the DNA is TGTGCCAGCAGCTTAGCGCTAGTCAGGGCCTCAGATACGCAGTATTTT.

The chain links TRBV6-5 to TRBJ2-1; 9 nucleotides match TRBD1. Germline V lookup: CDR1 MNHEY, CDR2 SVGAGI. The CDR3 runs to 15 residues. The trim removed 5 bases at V and 2 bases at J, leaving 4 bases unmatched. CDR3 DNA: TGTGCCAGCAGTCAGGACAGGGGACCCTACAATGAGCAGTTCTTC. Amino acids: CASSQDRGPYNEQFF.

The rearrangement links TRBV7-2 to TRBJ2-7; no clear D. CDR3 length: 15 amino acids. Trimming left V 2 bases short and J 2 bases short, with 13 bases between. Germline assignment: CDR1 SGHTA and CDR2 FQGNSA. The DNA of the CDR3 is TGTGCCAGCAGCTTATTGAGTGGGCCCGCCTACGAGCAGTACTTC. Its protein product is CASSLLSGPAYEQYF.

This sequence joins TRBV5-4 and TRBJ1-1, with D perhaps TRBD1 (5 bases). The length of the CDR3 is 15 residues. V was shortened by 1 base and J by 0 bases, with 10 bases between the two germline ends. Germline V gives CDR1 SGHNT, CDR2 YYREEE (reference sequence). CDR3 loop: CASSLSRQLNTEAFF. DNA for the CDR3: TGTGCCAGCAGCTTGAGTCGACAGTTGAACACTGAAGCTTTCTTT.

This sequence joins TRBV28 and TRBJ2-7, with 7 bases aligning to TRBD2. V trimming: 2 bases; J trimming: 6 bases; junction bases outside the gene matches: 10. CDR1 is MDHEN and CDR2 is SYDVKM in the germline V gene. The CDR3 totals 15 residues. DNA for the CDR3: TGTGCCAGCAGTTTAGACGAGACTAGCCAGCTCGAGCAGTACTTC. Translated, it gives CASSLDETSQLEQYF.

This chain links TRBV27 with TRBJ1-2, with D tentatively TRBD1 (5 bases). V lost 6 bases, J lost 3 bases, and 17 bases lay in between. This CDR3 region has 15 residues. Germline V gene lookup returns CDR1 MNHEY and CDR2 SMNVEV (reference sequence). Here the CDR3 reads CASRGGSGTHYGYTF. The DNA of the CDR3 is TGTGCCAGCAGGGGTGGGTCCGGGACTCACTATGGCTACACCTTC.